Following are 6 T cell receptor beta chains from one sample sequenced in a study of breast tumors, draining lymph nodes, adjacent tissues. Each CDR3 protein gets one entry after TCRdb re-called the multiplex PCR reads with MiXCR. The table records 60,000 to 65,000 distinct CDR3 sequences, approximately 62% of them present only once. The material sequenced was breast tumor tissue. The receptors shown here come from a female donor with breast cancer. Some clones in this sample may be carry-over from other donors' samples.

The rearrangement links TRBV7-4 to TRBJ1-2; 9 nucleotides line up with TRBD1. The CDR3 loop spans 14 amino acids. V lost 5 bases and J lost 5; bases outside the gene matches: 6. Germline-derived CDR1 and CDR2 are SGHVT and SQSDAQ. Here the CDR3 reads CASSTTGGAYGYTF. The CDR3 nucleotides are TGTGCCAGCAGCACAACAGGGGGCGCGTATGGCTACACCTTC.

This clonotype was detected a few times. The V and J genes are TRBV29-1 and TRBJ2-1; tentative D call: TRBD2 (5 bases). Trimming left V 3 bases short and J 9 bases short, with 18 bases between. The CDR3 extends over 14 amino acids. CDR1 and CDR2 (germline): SQVTM, ANQGSEA. The CDR3 here is CSVDPGKLGREQFF. CDR3 sequence (DNA): TGCAGCGTTGACCCGGGAAAGCTTGGACGTGAGCAGTTCTTC.

The chain combines TRBV20-1 with TRBJ1-4; possibly TRBD1 for D (5 bases). This CDR3 spans 15 amino acids. CDR1 DFQATT and CDR2 SNEGSKA come from the germline V gene (reference sequence). Trimming stripped 4 bases from V and 8 bases from J, with 20 bases between. CDR3 bases: TGCAGTGCTACCCCATCGGGGGGGGGTAGCGAAAAACTGTTTTTT. This gives the protein CSATPSGGGSEKLFF.

Notes on this clonotype: The junction does not match germline at one end; this may be a read error. This sequence joins TRBV5-1 and TRBJ1-6; D uncertain. The CDR3 spans 13 residues. Germline CDR1 and CDR2: SGHRS and YFSETQ. DNA for the CDR3: TGCGCCAGCAGCTTGTCAACTGATTCACCCCCCCACTTT. This translates into CASSLSTDSPPHF.

This clonotype showed up many times. The J gene is TRBJ2-2, the V gene TRBV5-1, with D perhaps matching TRBD2 (5 bases). V shed 3 bases and J shed 5 bases, with 8 bases lying between them. Germline V CDR1 and CDR2: SGHRS, YFSETQ. There are 13 residues in the CDR3. The CDR3 nucleotides read TGCGCCAGCAGCTACCCGGGAACCGGGGAGCTGTTTTTT. Its protein product is CASSYPGTGELFF.

The chain joins TRBV7-2 to TRBJ2-7; 14 bases are a match to TRBD2. V was pared by 4 bases and J by 5 bases, with 4 bases of the junction left unmatched. Germline CDR1 SGHTA, CDR2 FQGNSA. This CDR3 contains 15 residues. The CDR3 here is CASSSSGLAGDEQYF. As DNA, the CDR3 is TGTGCCAGCAGCTCATCGGGACTAGCGGGAGACGAGCAGTACTTC. The whole variable domain, remainder taken from reference TRBV7-2 and TRBJ2-7, is GAGVSQSPSNKVTEKGKDVELRCDPISGHTALYWYRQSLGQGLEFLIYFQGNSAPDKSGLPSDRFSAERTGGSVSTLTIQRTQQEDSAVYLCASSSSGLAGDEQYFGPGTRLTVT.